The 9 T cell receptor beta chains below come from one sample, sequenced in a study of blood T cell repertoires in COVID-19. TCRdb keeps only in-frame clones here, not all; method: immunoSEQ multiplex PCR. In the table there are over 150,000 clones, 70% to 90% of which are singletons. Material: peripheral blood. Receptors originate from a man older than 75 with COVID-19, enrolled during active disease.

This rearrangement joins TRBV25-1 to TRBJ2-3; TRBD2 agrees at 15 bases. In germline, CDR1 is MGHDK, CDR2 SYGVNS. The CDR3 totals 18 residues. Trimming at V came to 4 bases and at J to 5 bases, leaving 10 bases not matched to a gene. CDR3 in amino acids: CASSGGYGLAGGRDTQYF. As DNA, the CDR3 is TGTGCCAGCAGTGGTGGATACGGACTAGCGGGGGGGCGAGATACGCAGTATTTT.

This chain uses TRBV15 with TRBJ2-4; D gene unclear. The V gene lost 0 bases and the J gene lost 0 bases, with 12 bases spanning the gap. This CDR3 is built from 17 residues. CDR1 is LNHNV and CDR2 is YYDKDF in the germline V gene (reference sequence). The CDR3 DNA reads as TGTGCCACCAGCAGAGATTCCGCCGGAGTAGCCAAAAACATTCAGTACTTC. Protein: CATSRDSAGVAKNIQYF.

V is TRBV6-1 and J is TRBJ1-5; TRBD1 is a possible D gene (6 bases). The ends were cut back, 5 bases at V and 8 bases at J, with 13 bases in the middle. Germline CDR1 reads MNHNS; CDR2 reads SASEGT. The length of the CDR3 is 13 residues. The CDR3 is CASSPQGPEPQHF. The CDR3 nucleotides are TGTGCCAGCAGTCCACAGGGTCCGGAGCCCCAGCATTTT.

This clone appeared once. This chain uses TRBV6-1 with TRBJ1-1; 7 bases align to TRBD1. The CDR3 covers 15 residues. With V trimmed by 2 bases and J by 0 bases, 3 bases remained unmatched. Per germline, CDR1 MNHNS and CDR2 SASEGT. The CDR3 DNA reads TGTGCCAGCAGTGAATGGGGACAGATGAACACTGAAGCTTTCTTT. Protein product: CASSEWGQMNTEAFF.

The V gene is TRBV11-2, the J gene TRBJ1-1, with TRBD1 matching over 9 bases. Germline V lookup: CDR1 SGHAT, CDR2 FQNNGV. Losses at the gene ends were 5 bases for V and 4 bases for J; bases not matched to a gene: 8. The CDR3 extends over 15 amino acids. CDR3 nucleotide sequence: TGTGCCAGCAGCGCTCGACAGGGGGGCAGCACTGAAGCTTTCTTT. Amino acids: CASSARQGGSTEAFF.

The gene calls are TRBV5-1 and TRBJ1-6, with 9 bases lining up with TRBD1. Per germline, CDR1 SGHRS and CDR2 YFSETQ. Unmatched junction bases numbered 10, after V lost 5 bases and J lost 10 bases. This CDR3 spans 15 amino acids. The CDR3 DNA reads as TGCGCCAGCAGAAATCCTCAGACAGGGGGATCACCCCTCCACTTT. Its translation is CASRNPQTGGSPLHF.

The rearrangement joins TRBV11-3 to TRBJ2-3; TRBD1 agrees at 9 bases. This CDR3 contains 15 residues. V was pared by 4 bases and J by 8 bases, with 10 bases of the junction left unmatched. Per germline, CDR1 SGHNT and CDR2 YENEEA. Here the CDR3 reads CASSSTGTGRTTQYF. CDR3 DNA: TGTGCCAGCAGCTCGACAGGGACAGGGCGAACTACGCAGTATTTT.

DNA of the CDR3: TGCAGCGTTGGCCGCAAAACAGGGACGTCTGGAAACACCATATATTTT. Translation: CSVGRKTGTSGNTIYF. V is TRBV29-1 and J is TRBJ1-3, with D tentatively TRBD1 (6 bases). Deletions cut 4 bases from V and 1 base from J, with 17 bases between. Germline V gene data show CDR1 as SQVTM and CDR2 as ANQGSEA. This CDR3 region has 16 residues.

The CDR3 loop is CATSDPREGNTGELFF. The CDR3 DNA reads as TGTGCCACCAGTGATCCCCGGGAGGGGAACACCGGGGAGCTGTTTTTT. The J gene is TRBJ2-2, the V gene TRBV24-1; TRBD2 agrees at 8 bases. CDR1 is KGHDR, CDR2 SFDVKD, per germline. J gave up 1 base and V 3 bases, and 3 bases lay outside the gene matches. This CDR3 has 16 amino acids.